This is a list of T cell receptor beta chains from one sample in a study of OX40 agonist ivuxolimab in advanced cancers. The repertoire was sequenced with immunoSEQ multiplex PCR; TCRdb's copy has only in-frame clones and lacks some. The sample has 70,000 to 85,000 clones; 94% are singletons. The sequencing here drew on CD4+ or CD8+ T cells sorted from blood, taken in a trial of the OX40 agonist ivuxolimab. The origin of the receptors is an adult with an advanced solid tumor such as melanoma, head and neck, liver or kidney cancer. CDR3s include the opening cysteine and the closing phenylalanine or tryptophan. A D gene is named only where the DNA matches it firmly. Clone size appears in some rows only: once, few, many, or a class for an expanded clone.

NA TRBJ1-3 few TRBV30 CAWKASGNTIYF TGTGCCTGGAAAGCCTCTGGAAACACCATATATTTT
NA TRBJ2-1 NA TRBV6-5 CASSPNEQFF TGTGCCAGCAGTCCCAATGAGCAGTTCTTC
NA TRBJ2-1 NA TRBV5-1 CASTRGLAVDNEQFF TGCGCCAGCACTCGGGGGCTAGCGGTCGACAATGAGCAGTTCTTC
NA TRBJ1-3 NA TRBV2 CASSRGQYSGNTIYF TGTGCCAGCAGCCGTGGACAATATTCTGGAAACACCATATATTTT
NA TRBJ2-7 few TRBV4-1 CASSQVGGYEQYF TGCGCCAGCAGCCAAGTGGGGGGCTACGAGCAGTACTTC
NA TRBJ2-7 NA TRBV5-6 CASSLDWLAYEQYF TGTGCCAGCAGCTTGGATTGGCTAGCCTACGAGCAGTACTTC
NA TRBJ2-7 NA TRBV7-2 CASRSQMNSYEQYF TGTGCCAGCCGTAGCCAAATGAACTCCTACGAGCAGTACTTC
NA TRBJ1-1 NA TRBV5-6 CASSGRGAEAFF TGTGCCAGCAGCGGCCGGGGGGCTGAAGCTTTCTTT
NA TRBJ2-7 NA TRBV28 CVSSLWGGSYEQYF TGTGTCAGCAGTTTATGGGGCGGCTCCTACGAGCAGTACTTC
NA TRBJ2-3 NA TRBV7-2 CASSLVGGGASTDTQYF TGTGCCAGCAGCTTAGTTGGTGGCGGGGCTAGCACAGATACGCAGTATTTT
NA TRBJ1-3 NA TRBV21-1 CASSRETGGGGNTIYF TGTGCCAGCAGCAGAGAGACAGGGGGCGGTGGAAACACCATATATTTT
NA TRBJ1-1 NA TRBV7-2 CASSFITLNTEAFF TGTGCCAGCAGCTTCATTACACTGAACACTGAAGCTTTCTTT
TRBD2 TRBJ2-5 NA TRBV7-3 CASSLGLFEGGRGETQYF TGTGCCAGCAGCTTAGGACTGTTTGAAGGCGGGAGAGGAGAGACCCAGTACTTC
NA TRBJ1-4 NA TRBV7-2 CASSQDATNEKLFF TGTGCCAGCAGCCAGGATGCAACTAATGAAAAACTGTTTTTT
NA TRBJ2-5 NA TRBV5-6 CASSLVGLAFQETQYF TGTGCCAGCAGCCTAGTGGGGCTAGCGTTCCAAGAGACCCAGTACTTC
TRBD1 TRBJ1-5 NA TRBV9 CASSVGTGDQPQHF TGTGCCAGCAGCGTAGGGACAGGGGATCAGCCCCAGCATTTT
TRBD2 TRBJ2-7 NA TRBV4-1 CASSSITTSGKVEQYF TGCGCCAGCAGCTCTATAACGACTAGCGGGAAGGTCGAGCAGTACTTC
NA TRBJ2-7 NA TRBV7-6 CASSPNSYEQYF TGTGCCAGCAGCCCTAACTCCTACGAGCAGTACTTC
NA TRBJ2-3 NA TRBV7-9 CASSFAIGPLDTQYF TGTGCCAGCAGCTTCGCGATCGGCCCCCTGGATACGCAGTATTTT
NA TRBJ2-3 NA TRBV27 CASSFDSIRTDTQYF TGTGCCAGCAGTTTCGACAGCATTCGCACAGATACGCAGTATTTT
TRBD1 TRBJ1-6 NA TRBV9 CASSVDDRENSPLHF TGTGCCAGCAGCGTAGATGACAGGGAAAATTCACCCCTCCACTTT
NA TRBJ1-5 NA TRBV6-1 CASSYGSVQHF TGTGCCAGCAGTTACGGTTCCGTCCAGCATTTT
TRBD1 TRBJ1-3 NA TRBV5-6 CASRHRLGTDLNTIYF TGTGCCAGCAGACACCGACTAGGGACAGATTTGAACACCATATATTTT
TRBD2 TRBJ2-1 few TRBV9 CASSVDAGGAINEQFF TGTGCCAGCAGCGTAGACGCGGGAGGGGCCATCAATGAGCAGTTCTTC
NA TRBJ2-7 few TRBV2 CASSDLVGYEQYF TGTGCCAGCAGTGATCTAGTCGGCTACGAGCAGTACTTC
NA TRBJ2-3 NA TRBV7-6 CASSLDGTFTTDTQYF TGTGCCAGCAGCTTAGATGGCACTTTTACCACAGATACGCAGTATTTT
TRBD2 TRBJ2-5 once TRBV2 CASRASGGAQETQYF TGTGCCAGCAGAGCCAGCGGGGGGGCCCAAGAGACCCAGTACTTC
TRBD1 TRBJ1-1 few TRBV30 CAWSVDRVAEAFF TGTGCCTGGAGTGTTGACAGGGTGGCTGAAGCTTTCTTT
NA TRBJ1-2 few TRBV29-1 CSVGEGASHGYTF TGCAGCGTTGGGGAAGGGGCCAGCCACGGCTACACCTTC
TRBD1 TRBJ2-1 NA TRBV7-9 CASSSLPGQGAHEQFF TGTGCCAGCAGCTCACTTCCGGGACAGGGGGCCCATGAGCAGTTCTTC
NA TRBJ2-7 NA TRBV28 CASSRIFGGYEQYF TGTGCCAGCAGCCGGATTTTCGGGGGCTACGAGCAGTACTTC
NA TRBJ2-3 NA TRBV11-2 CASSLEGDLVPPAHTQYF TGTGCCAGCAGCTTAGAAGGGGACCTGGTGCCCCCCGCCCATACGCAGTATTTT
TRBD1 TRBJ1-2 NA TRBV27 CASSTGGDGYTF TGTGCCAGCAGCACAGGGGGGGATGGCTACACCTTC
NA TRBJ1-2 NA TRBV7-6 CASSGFSRDYGYTF TGTGCCAGCAGTGGATTCAGCAGGGACTATGGCTACACCTTC
TRBD2 TRBJ2-1 NA TRBV6-5 CASSYSTSGRAEFF TGTGCCAGCAGTTACTCGACTAGCGGGAGGGCGGAGTTCTTC
NA TRBJ2-2 NA TRBV5-4 CASSELWVAELLNTGELFF TGTGCCAGCAGCGAACTCTGGGTGGCAGAATTGTTGAACACCGGGGAGCTGTTTTTT
NA TRBJ1-1 few TRBV6-5 CASSYSGRLNTEAFF TGTGCCAGCAGTTACTCCGGGCGGTTGAACACTGAAGCTTTCTTT
NA TRBJ2-7 NA TRBV27 CASSLQGDYEQYF TGTGCCAGCAGTTTACAGGGTGACTACGAGCAGTACTTC
TRBD2 TRBJ2-7 once TRBV5-1 CASSPWASGNEQYF TGCGCCAGCAGCCCGTGGGCTAGCGGGAACGAGCAGTACTTC
TRBD2 TRBJ2-4 NA TRBV6-7 CASSYPRLAGGPFAKNIQYF TGTGCCAGCAGTTACCCTAGACTAGCGGGAGGGCCATTTGCCAAAAACATTCAGTACTTC
NA TRBJ2-3 NA TRBV5-1 CASSTFRGDTQYF TGCGCCAGCAGCACCTTCCGGGGAGATACGCAGTATTTT
NA TRBJ2-3 NA TRBV9 CASSVGTDTQYF TGTGCCAGCAGCGTAGGAACAGATACGCAGTATTTT
NA TRBJ2-3 NA TRBV9 CASSVVESATDTQYF TGTGCCAGCAGCGTAGTGGAGAGCGCCACAGATACGCAGTATTTT
NA TRBJ1-3 NA TRBV7-8 CASYDWGGNTIYF TGTGCCAGCTACGACTGGGGTGGAAACACCATATATTTT
NA TRBJ2-7 once TRBV7-9 CASSSENSYEQYF TGTGCCAGCAGCTCGGAGAACTCCTACGAGCAGTACTTC
NA TRBJ2-7 NA TRBV9 CASSPGGPLGSYEQYF TGTGCCAGCAGCCCGGGGGGCCCCCTGGGCTCCTACGAGCAGTACTTC
NA TRBJ1-1 NA TRBV13 CASSLQGYTEAFF TGTGCCAGCAGCTTACAGGGGTACACTGAAGCTTTCTTT
NA TRBJ1-2 NA TRBV27 CASSASGVYGYTF TGTGCCAGCAGTGCCTCAGGGGTCTATGGCTACACCTTC
TRBD1 TRBJ2-7 NA TRBV28 CASSGRTGGYRYEQYF TGTGCCAGCAGTGGCCGGACAGGGGGCTATCGCTACGAGCAGTACTTC
NA TRBJ2-7 NA TRBV27 CASSFLGAEQYF TGTGCCAGCAGTTTTCTTGGGGCCGAGCAGTACTTC
NA TRBJ2-1 NA TRBV6-1 CASRLLASGEFF TGTGCCAGCCGACTCTTAGCGTCCGGCGAGTTCTTC
TRBD2 TRBJ2-1 NA TRBV11-2 CASTSSGEGNEQFF TGTGCCAGCACCTCTAGCGGGGAGGGTAATGAGCAGTTCTTC
TRBD1 TRBJ2-5 NA TRBV7-8 CASSLLRTGGETQYF TGTGCCAGCAGCTTATTGCGGACAGGCGGAGAGACCCAGTACTTC
NA TRBJ2-7 NA TRBV4-1 CASSQDKSGYSYEQYF TGCGCCAGCAGCCAAGATAAAAGCGGATACTCCTACGAGCAGTACTTC
NA TRBJ1-2 NA TRBV6-5 CASRGGAFPNYGYTF TGTGCCAGCCGGGGGGGAGCCTTTCCTAACTATGGCTACACCTTC
TRBD2 TRBJ2-7 NA TRBV5-1 CASSLARLAGADYEQYF TGCGCCAGCAGCTTGGCAAGACTAGCGGGAGCGGACTACGAGCAGTACTTC
TRBD1 TRBJ1-1 NA TRBV5-1 CASSFRDRDGAEAFF TGCGCCAGCAGCTTCCGGGACAGGGATGGCGCTGAAGCTTTCTTT
NA TRBJ1-2 NA TRBV6-1 CASIARRHNYGYTF TGTGCCAGCATCGCTCGACGGCATAACTATGGCTACACCTTC
NA TRBJ1-2 NA TRBV5-1 CASSLGSGAYGYTF TGCGCCAGCAGCTTGGGCTCGGGGGCCTATGGCTACACCTTC
NA TRBJ1-5 NA TRBV19 CASSITRAIYQPQHF TGTGCCAGTAGTATAACCAGGGCAATATATCAGCCCCAGCATTTT